The clone carrying this TCR beta chain was recorded a few times. Its antigen is still unknown. This specimen comes from a study of CD8 T cells in ankylosing spondylitis. Study-level findings and limits: A TCR beta motif of roughly eight highly homologous variants seemed to mark ankylosing spondylitis blood.

In germline, CDR1 is LNHDA, CDR2 SQIVND (reference sequence). With 3 bases removed from V and 4 bases from J, the gap between germline ends came to 15 bases. This CDR3 has 15 amino acids. Quantitative 5'-RACE was performed with molecular barcodes, and it yielded the TCR beta libraries. TCRdb passed the 5' RACE reads through MiXCR, listing each CDR3 protein once. The table records about 220,000 distinct CDR3 sequences, around 17% of them present only once. The sequence came from a male donor with ankylosing spondylitis. The gene calls are TRBV19 and TRBJ1-1, with D possibly TRBD1 on 6 matching bases. Sequenced: blood, either unsorted or a sorted T cell fraction (not recorded which). CDR3 coding DNA: TGTGCCAGTAGTATCCTGGGAGGGGGAGGCACTGAAGCTTTCTTT. It translates to CASSILGGGGTEAFF.